A selection of T cell receptor beta chains follows, all from one sample in a study of T-cell memory formation after mild COVID-19. TCRdb used MiXCR to reprocess the 5' RACE reads, holding one entry per CDR3 protein. The table records about 350,000 distinct CDR3 sequences, approximately 14% of them present only once. Source material: PBMCs or a T cell subset sorted from them (not recorded which). The receptors derive from a man aged 18 to 35 who had mild COVID-19 (a few samples of this study predate the infection). Cell type and time point are not known. CDR3s include the opening cysteine and the closing phenylalanine or tryptophan. A D gene is named only where the DNA matches it firmly. Rows may omit the clone size; those that give it use once, few, many or a size class.

CDR3,DNA,length,J,D,V,size
CSVGDRGGSPLHF,TGCAGCGTTGGGGACAGGGGAGGGTCACCCCTCCACTTT,13,TRBJ1-6,TRBD1,TRBV29-1,-
CASGKRDYPGGELFF,TGTGCCAGCGGGAAGAGGGATTACCCGGGCGGGGAGCTGTTTTTT,15,TRBJ2-2,-,TRBV2,few
CASSLPGSSYNEQFF,TGTGCCAGCAGCTTACCCGGAAGCTCCTACAATGAGCAGTTCTTC,15,TRBJ2-1,-,TRBV11-3,-
CASSLVGGVTGELFF,TGTGCCAGCAGTTTAGTGGGGGGCGTCACCGGGGAGCTGTTTTTT,15,TRBJ2-2,-,TRBV12-3/TRBV12-4,-
CASSLKSSYEQYF,TGTGCCAGCAGCTTAAAGTCCTCCTACGAGCAGTACTTC,13,TRBJ2-7,-,TRBV7-3,few
CSARDPRGPNTGELFF,TGCAGTGCTAGAGATCCGAGGGGCCCGAACACCGGGGAGCTGTTTTTT,16,TRBJ2-2,-,TRBV20-1,few
CASSSSGTGTNTQYF,TGCGCCAGCAGCTCATCCGGGACAGGGACCAATACGCAGTATTTT,15,TRBJ2-3,TRBD1,TRBV5-1,-
CASSLVVENTEAFF,TGCGCCAGCAGCTTGGTGGTAGAGAACACTGAAGCTTTCTTT,14,TRBJ1-1,-,TRBV5-1,-
CASSQGGRGFRDTQYF,TGTGCCAGCAGCCAAGGGGGTAGGGGCTTTCGGGATACGCAGTATTTT,16,TRBJ2-3,-,TRBV3-1,few
CASSQGSPPYNEQFF,TGCGCCAGCAGCCAAGGGTCCCCCCCCTACAATGAGCAGTTCTTC,15,TRBJ2-1,-,TRBV4-3,-
CASRAGVSSYEQYF,TGTGCCAGCAGGGCCGGGGTCTCCTCCTACGAGCAGTACTTC,14,TRBJ2-7,-,TRBV27,few
CAISEGNEQFF,TGTGCCATCAGTGAGGGCAATGAGCAGTTCTTC,11,TRBJ2-1,-,TRBV10-3,few
CASRSSGTEAFF,TGTGCCAGCAGGAGCAGCGGGACTGAAGCTTTCTTT,12,TRBJ1-1,-,TRBV6-6,-
CASSSRGAGEGQFF,TGTGCCAGCAGCTCCCGGGGAGCGGGGGAAGGGCAGTTCTTC,14,TRBJ2-1,TRBD2,TRBV9,-
CASSLVHSYYNEQFF,TGTGCCAGCAGCTTAGTCCACAGTTACTACAATGAGCAGTTCTTC,15,TRBJ2-1,-,TRBV7-6,few
CASSFYRGRNQPQHF,TGTGCCAGCAGTTTTTACAGGGGGCGGAATCAGCCCCAGCATTTT,15,TRBJ1-5,TRBD1,TRBV28,-
CASRPRQTGELFF,TGTGCCAGCAGACCGAGACAGACCGGGGAGCTGTTTTTT,13,TRBJ2-2,-,TRBV25-1,few
CASSLREQYF,TGCGCCAGCAGCTTGAGAGAGCAGTACTTC,10,TRBJ2-7,-,TRBV5-1,-
CASSFEGPDTQYF,TGTGCCAGCAGTTTCGAGGGTCCAGATACGCAGTATTTT,13,TRBJ2-3,-,TRBV12-3/TRBV12-4,-
CASTTGAYNEQFF,TGTGCCAGCACGACGGGGGCCTACAATGAGCAGTTCTTC,13,TRBJ2-1,-,TRBV6-2/TRBV6-3,few
CASSYSALGETQYF,TGTGCCAGCAGTTACTCGGCGCTTGGGGAGACGCAGTATTTT,14,TRBJ2-3,-,TRBV6-5,-
CASMGQVAGELFF,TGTGCCAGTATGGGACAGGTAGCCGGGGAGCTGTTTTTT,13,TRBJ2-2,TRBD1,TRBV7-2,-
CASSLGETVNYGYTF,TGTGCCAGCAGCTTAGGGGAGACGGTCAACTATGGCTACACCTTC,15,TRBJ1-2,-,TRBV7-2,-
CASSRFTGQGQEQYF,TGCGCCAGCAGTCGCTTCACAGGGCAGGGGCAAGAGCAGTACTTC,15,TRBJ2-7,-,TRBV5-1,-
CSLAPRVQETQYF,TGCAGCCTAGCTCCCCGCGTCCAAGAGACCCAGTACTTC,13,TRBJ2-5,-,TRBV20-1,few
CASSFMGGEDQPQHF,TGTGCCAGCAGTTTCATGGGGGGAGAAGATCAGCCCCAGCATTTT,15,TRBJ1-5,-,TRBV12-3/TRBV12-4,-
CASRTSGGTGELFF,TGCGCCAGCCGGACTAGCGGGGGGACCGGGGAGCTGTTTTTT,14,TRBJ2-2,TRBD2,TRBV5-1,-
CAWSMDTSTDTQYF,TGTGCCTGGAGTATGGATACTAGCACAGATACGCAGTATTTT,14,TRBJ2-3,-,TRBV30,-
CASSSVPGAYEQYF,TGTGCCAGCAGTTCCGTGCCGGGGGCCTACGAGCAGTACTTC,14,TRBJ2-7,-,TRBV6-5,-
CASSFRSDGYTF,TGTGCCAGCAGCTTCAGGAGTGATGGCTACACCTTC,12,TRBJ1-2,-,TRBV7-8,many
CASSLRASGGYEQYF,TGTGCCAGCAGTTTGCGGGCTAGCGGGGGCTACGAGCAGTACTTC,15,TRBJ2-7,TRBD2,TRBV12-3/TRBV12-4,-
CSASGDSNSPLHF,TGCAGTGCTAGTGGGGACAGTAATTCACCCCTCCACTTT,13,TRBJ1-6,TRBD1,TRBV20-1,-
CASSEGTVGEQYF,TGTGCCAGCAGCGAGGGGACGGTGGGCGAGCAGTACTTC,13,TRBJ2-7,-,TRBV9,-
CASSMVQSSSYNSPLHF,TGTGCCAGTAGTATGGTACAGTCGAGCTCCTATAATTCACCCCTCCACTTT,17,TRBJ1-6,-,TRBV19,-
CASSYLGGNTDTQYF,TGTGCCAGCAGTTACTTGGGGGGGAACACAGATACGCAGTATTTT,15,TRBJ2-3,TRBD2,TRBV6-6,-
CASSSQEQETQYF,TGTGCTAGCAGCTCACAGGAACAAGAGACCCAGTACTTC,13,TRBJ2-5,-,TRBV7-7,-
CVSSLGLGLSTGELFF,TGCGTCAGCAGCCTCGGACTAGGTCTCTCAACCGGGGAGCTGTTTTTT,16,TRBJ2-2,TRBD2,TRBV4-3,-
CASSHLSGDGTGELFF,TGCGCCAGCAGCCACCTTAGCGGGGACGGCACCGGGGAGCTGTTTTTT,16,TRBJ2-2,TRBD2,TRBV4-3,-
CASSLSRDYLTGELFF,TGCGCCAGCAGCTTGAGTCGGGACTACCTCACCGGGGAGCTGTTTTTT,16,TRBJ2-2,TRBD2,TRBV5-1,few
CASSLRRLVETQYF,TGTGCCAGCAGCTTACGAAGACTAGTAGAGACCCAGTACTTC,14,TRBJ2-5,-,TRBV7-2,many
CAISHDRATSGGQTNTQYF,TGTGCCATCAGTCACGACAGGGCGACTAGCGGGGGCCAGACGAATACGCAGTATTTT,19,TRBJ2-3,TRBD2,TRBV10-3,-
CAISAGPSYNEQFF,TGTGCCATCAGTGCGGGTCCCTCCTACAATGAGCAGTTCTTC,14,TRBJ2-1,-,TRBV10-3,many
CASSKGTGSADTQYF,TGTGCCAGCAGCAAAGGCACAGGGTCTGCAGATACGCAGTATTTT,15,TRBJ2-3,-,TRBV2,few
CASLPRAGKGEQFF,TGTGCCAGCTTACCAAGGGCAGGGAAGGGTGAGCAGTTCTTC,14,TRBJ2-1,-,TRBV7-9,-
CASSLRNGGNTGELFF,TGTGCCAGCAGCTTACGAAACGGGGGGAACACCGGGGAGCTGTTTTTT,16,TRBJ2-2,-,TRBV7-8,-
CSVATGDGDEKLFF,TGCAGCGTTGCAACAGGGGATGGGGATGAAAAACTGTTTTTT,14,TRBJ1-4,TRBD1,TRBV29-1,-
CASSPGREGNGYTF,TGTGCCAGCTCACCGGGCAGGGAAGGGAATGGCTACACCTTC,14,TRBJ1-2,-,TRBV18,few
CASSQELAGGADTQYF,TGCGCCAGCAGCCAAGAGCTAGCGGGGGGCGCAGATACGCAGTATTTT,16,TRBJ2-3,TRBD2,TRBV4-1,-
CASSPGRGNEKLFF,TGTGCCAGCTCACCGGGACGGGGAAATGAAAAACTGTTTTTT,14,TRBJ1-4,-,TRBV18,-
CASSQDLGGKRGNQPQHF,TGCGCCAGCAGCCAAGATCTTGGCGGGAAAAGAGGCAATCAGCCCCAGCATTTT,18,TRBJ1-5,-,TRBV4-1,-
CSVGLGGIEAFF,TGCAGCGTTGGTCTAGGGGGCATTGAAGCTTTCTTT,12,TRBJ1-1,TRBD1,TRBV29-1,few
CSVASGTSTDTQYF,TGCAGCGTTGCTAGCGGGACTAGCACAGATACGCAGTATTTT,14,TRBJ2-3,TRBD2,TRBV29-1,few
CASSTSWGAGELFF,TGTGCCAGCAGTACCAGTTGGGGTGCCGGGGAGCTGTTTTTT,14,TRBJ2-2,-,TRBV6-4,few